A single sample is the source of the 24 T cell receptor beta chains below, sequenced in a study of cytomegalovirus exposure and HLA in healthy donors (dated by TCRdb to about 2017). Receptor libraries were prepared by the immunoSEQ multiplex PCR assay. What TCRdb holds here is the immuneACCESS table cut down to in-frame rearrangements. Part of the clones is not present; checked against another copy, under half of the missing clones reflect an unresolved V gene, and the others are unexplained. This sample gives over 110,000 clones in total; around 87% of them show up just once. The ten largest clones capture roughly 9.4% of the sample. The sequenced material came from PBMCs. The receptors here all came from a man younger than 35 in good health and CMV-seropositive.

V and J are TRBV27 and TRBJ1-6; D is perhaps TRBD1 (5 bases). V gave up 6 bases and J gave up 5 bases, with 23 bases separating them. Germline V gene lookup returns CDR1 MNHEY and CDR2 SMNVEV (reference sequence). This CDR3 has 18 amino acids. The CDR3 DNA sequence: TGTGCCAGCAGCCCCTCGGTGGGAGGGGTTAATGATAATTCACCCCTCCACTTT. This gives the protein CASSPSVGGVNDNSPLHF.

The chain combines TRBV5-1 with TRBJ2-2; weak D call: TRBD2 (5 bases). The V end was cut by 0 bases, the J end by 6 bases, with 15 bases between. Germline values: CDR1 SGHRS, CDR2 YFSETQ. CDR3 size: 16 residues. CDR3 DNA sequence: TGCGCCAGCAGCTTGGCCCCGGGTATGGACTCCGGGGAGCTGTTTTTT. It encodes CASSLAPGMDSGELFF.

The chain carries TRBV28 and TRBJ2-1; 7 nucleotides match TRBD2. V trimming: 6 bases; J trimming: 9 bases; junction bases outside the gene matches: 14. The CDR3 length is 15 residues. Germline V gene data show CDR1 as MDHEN and CDR2 as SYDVKM. In DNA form, the CDR3 reads TGTGCCAGCAGACCCCCCCAGGGAGGGGTAGGTGAGCAGTTCTTC. It is translated as CASRPPQGGVGEQFF.

This sequence joins TRBV18 and TRBJ2-1, with 8 bases that match TRBD1. CDR1 is KGHSH, CDR2 LQKENI, per germline. V was pared by 5 bases and J by 8 bases, with 8 bases of the junction left unmatched. This CDR3 has 14 residues. CDR3 DNA sequence: TGTGCCAGCTCAGAAAGGACAGGGATCGATGAGCAGTTCTTC. This gives the protein CASSERTGIDEQFF.

The chain employs TRBV19 and TRBJ1-5; tentatively, D is TRBD1 (5 bases). V lost 5 bases and J 5 bases, leaving 16 bases between the germline ends. Germline values: CDR1 LNHDA, CDR2 SQIVND (reference sequence). This CDR3 contains 15 residues. CDR3 nucleotide sequence: TGTGCCAGTAGTGCGGGACCCCTCTCCCATCAGCCCCAGCATTTT. Translated, it gives CASSAGPLSHQPQHF.

V and J are TRBV4-1 and TRBJ2-1; 11 nucleotides agree with TRBD2. Germline CDR1 and CDR2: MGHRA and YSYEKL. The trim removed 3 bases at V and 14 bases at J, leaving 3 bases unmatched. This CDR3 comprises 12 residues. The CDR3 here is CASSHPGLAEFF. In DNA form, the CDR3 reads TGCGCCAGCAGCCACCCGGGACTAGCGGAGTTCTTC.

The J gene is TRBJ2-1, the V gene TRBV5-4; TRBD2 might be the D (6 bases). The CDR3 sequence is 15 residues long. Germline CDR1 is SGHNT and CDR2 is YYREEE (reference sequence). Between the trimmed V and J ends, which lost 5 bases and 4 bases, there was a span of 16 bases. CDR3 nucleotides: TGTGCCAGCAGACCGTCGCCGGAGGGATACAATGAGCAGTTCTTC. It translates to CASRPSPEGYNEQFF.

Remarks on this clone: Other DNA sequences within the sample encode an identical CDR3. This chain links TRBV9 with TRBJ2-7; 9 positions agree with TRBD1. The length of the CDR3 is 14 residues. With V trimmed by 5 bases and J by 2 bases, 5 bases remained unmatched. Germline-derived CDR1 and CDR2 are SGDLS and YYNGEE. CDR3 loop: CASSVGQGAYEQYF. DNA for the CDR3: TGTGCCAGCAGTGTGGGACAGGGCGCCTACGAGCAGTACTTC.

This clone occurred many times. This sequence joins TRBV30 and TRBJ1-4; the D is unclear. The germline CDR1 and CDR2 sequences are GTSNPN and SVGIG (reference sequence). Trimming took off 3 bases at V and 7 bases at J, with 39 bases between the two ends. This CDR3 contains 22 residues. CDR3: CAWSPTTGRRGVLADFFEKLFF. The CDR3 nucleotides are TGTGCCTGGAGCCCTACAACCGGTCGTCGGGGAGTATTGGCTGACTTTTTTGAAAAACTGTTTTTT.

This rearrangement joins TRBV6-5 to TRBJ2-1, with D unresolved. The ends were cut back, 5 bases at V and 1 base at J, with 3 bases in the middle. The germline gives CDR1 MNHEY, CDR2 SVGAGI. The CDR3 runs to 12 residues. The CDR3, as DNA: TGTGCCAGCAGTGAGTCCTACAATGAGCAGTTCTTC. Amino acids: CASSESYNEQFF.

This clone showed up just a few times. The J gene is TRBJ1-3, the V gene TRBV19; no definite D call. The CDR3 has 12 residues. V lost 2 bases to trimming and J lost 8 bases, with 7 bases between them. Germline V gene lookup returns CDR1 LNHDA and CDR2 SQIVND (reference sequence). CDR3 DNA sequence: TGTGCCAGTAGTATATCCCTTGACACCATATATTTT. This sequence encodes CASSISLDTIYF.

The rearrangement links TRBV5-1 to TRBJ2-7, with 10 bases fitting TRBD1. Germline assignment: CDR1 SGHRS and CDR2 YFSETQ. V gave up 4 bases and J gave up 2 bases; unmatched junction bases: 3. This CDR3 comprises 14 residues. The CDR3 sequence is CASSHGTGAYEQYF. CDR3 sequence (DNA): TGCGCCAGCAGCCACGGGACAGGGGCCTACGAGCAGTACTTC.

This clone was counted a single time. The J gene is TRBJ1-5, the V gene TRBV30; D is possibly TRBD1 (6 bases). This CDR3 spans 15 amino acids. V dropped 2 bases and J dropped 5 bases, with 16 bases sitting between them. Germline CDR1 reads GTSNPN; CDR2 reads SVGIG (reference sequence). CDR3 coding DNA: TGTGCCTGGAGTCCCCCGGGGGGGGCGGATCAGCCCCAGCATTTT. The encoded protein is CAWSPPGGADQPQHF. Looking up the rest from reference TRBV30 and TRBJ1-5 gives the full variable domain: SQTIHQWPATLVQPVGSPLSLECTVEGTSNPNLYWYRQAAGRGLQLLFYSVGIGQISSEVPQNLSASRPQDRQFILSSKKLLLSDSGFYLCAWSPPGGADQPQHFGDGTRLSIL.

The chain links TRBV5-1 to TRBJ1-4; D is ambiguous. Trimming removed 5 bases at V and 11 bases at J, with 16 bases between. The CDR3 has 13 amino acids. CDR1 SGHRS and CDR2 YFSETQ come from the germline V gene. CDR3 residues: CASSPERVTKLFF. The CDR3 DNA reads as TGCGCCAGCAGTCCGGAACGGGTAACGAAACTGTTTTTT.

The chain joins TRBV11-2 to TRBJ1-6; no reliable D call. The CDR3 has 15 residues. Per the germline V gene, CDR1 is SGHAT and CDR2 is FQNNGV. V lost 0 bases and J 4 bases, leaving 7 bases between the germline ends. The CDR3 nucleotides are TGTGCCAGCAGCTTAGAATGGCAATATAATTCACCCCTCCACTTT. Protein sequence: CASSLEWQYNSPLHF.

The chain has TRBV5-6 and TRBJ2-5, with D perhaps matching TRBD1 (5 bases). The V and J ends lost 0 bases and 4 bases respectively, with 13 bases between them. Germline V gene data show CDR1 as SGHDT and CDR2 as YYEEEE. This CDR3 region has 15 residues. The DNA of the CDR3 is TGTGCCAGCAGCTTGGTTCAAGACAGCCGAGAGACCCAGTACTTC. Protein: CASSLVQDSRETQYF.

The chain combines TRBV4-1 with TRBJ2-3, with a tentative D call TRBD2 (6 bases). Trimming removed 1 base at V and 4 bases at J, with 12 bases between. CDR1 and CDR2 from the germline V gene are MGHRA and YSYEKL. The CDR3 has 15 amino acids. Written as DNA, the CDR3 is TGCGCCAGCAGCCAAGTAACGGGGAGGCCAGATACGCAGTATTTT. The encoded protein is CASSQVTGRPDTQYF.

The rearrangement uses TRBV7-9 and TRBJ1-2; 11 bases line up with TRBD1. The V segment lost 5 bases and the J segment 2 bases; nucleotides outside the gene matches: 7. CDR1 and CDR2 (germline): SEHNR, FQNEAQ (reference sequence). The length of the CDR3 is 16 residues. The CDR3 here is CASSPDRGHSNYGYTF. CDR3 sequence (DNA): TGTGCCAGCAGCCCGGACAGGGGGCACTCGAACTATGGCTACACCTTC.

The V gene is TRBV7-9, the J gene TRBJ2-7; 8 bases fit TRBD1. CDR1 and CDR2 from the germline V gene are SEHNR and FQNEAQ (reference sequence). With V trimmed by 1 base and J by 0 bases, 2 bases remained unmatched. This CDR3 has 15 amino acids. The CDR3 reads CASSLGQGSSYEQYF. CDR3 DNA sequence: TGTGCCAGCAGCTTAGGACAGGGGTCCTCCTACGAGCAGTACTTC. The full variable domain, its missing parts supplied by reference TRBV7-9 and TRBJ2-7, is DTGVSQNPRHKITKRGQNVTFRCDPISEHNRLYWYRQTLGQGPEFLTYFQNEAQLEKSRLLSDRFSAERPKGSFSTLEIQRTEQGDSAMYLCASSLGQGSSYEQYFGPGTRLTVT.

In this sample, this clone turned up once. This chain links TRBV5-1 with TRBJ2-7; TRBD2 might be the D (6 bases). V lost 5 bases, J lost 7 bases, and 19 bases lay in between. The CDR3 runs 14 residues. Germline CDR1 reads SGHRS; CDR2 reads YFSETQ. The CDR3 here is CASRNSPVGGEQYF. The CDR3 nucleotides read TGCGCCAGCAGAAACTCCCCCGTGGGGGGTGAGCAGTACTTC.

V usage is TRBV9 and J usage is TRBJ2-1; D is unclear. V was clipped by 0 bases and J by 4 bases, with 11 bases between them. Germline V gene data show CDR1 as SGDLS and CDR2 as YYNGEE. The CDR3 is made up of 15 amino acids. The CDR3 DNA follows: TGTGCCAGCAGCGTAGAATGGCAGAATTACAATGAGCAGTTCTTC. This codes for CASSVEWQNYNEQFF.

The rearrangement links TRBV6-6 to TRBJ2-2; 8 bases are shared with TRBD2. The CDR3 runs to 15 residues. The J segment lost 4 bases and the V segment lost 5 bases, leaving 6 bases of the junction unmatched. Germline V gives CDR1 MNHNY, CDR2 SVGAGI (reference sequence). The DNA for the CDR3 is TGTGCCAGCAGTCGTAGCGGGAATCGCACCGGGGAGCTGTTTTTT. Protein: CASSRSGNRTGELFF.

V usage is TRBV29-1 and J usage is TRBJ2-7, with TRBD1 matching 9 bases. V lost 6 bases to trimming and J lost 2 bases; unmatched junction nucleotides: 11. The germline CDR1 and CDR2 sequences are SQVTM and ANQGSEA. There are 15 residues in the CDR3. The CDR3 is CSVRTGVNPPYEQYF. The CDR3 DNA reads TGCAGCGTCAGGACAGGGGTTAATCCTCCCTACGAGCAGTACTTC.

The rearrangement joins TRBV5-1 to TRBJ2-5; unclear D gene. The V end lost 1 base, the J end lost 1 base, and 8 bases lay between the germline ends. The CDR3 consists of 14 residues. Looked up from germline, CDR1 is SGHRS and CDR2 is YFSETQ. CDR3 loop: CASSLTATQETQYF. CDR3 DNA sequence: TGCGCCAGCAGCTTGACAGCCACCCAAGAGACCCAGTACTTC. The full variable domain, its missing parts supplied by reference TRBV5-1 and TRBJ2-5, is KAGVTQTPRYLIKTRGQQVTLSCSPISGHRSVSWYQQTPGQGLQFLFEYFSETQRNKGNFPGRFSGRQFSNSRSEMNVSTLELGDSALYLCASSLTATQETQYFGPGTRLLVL.